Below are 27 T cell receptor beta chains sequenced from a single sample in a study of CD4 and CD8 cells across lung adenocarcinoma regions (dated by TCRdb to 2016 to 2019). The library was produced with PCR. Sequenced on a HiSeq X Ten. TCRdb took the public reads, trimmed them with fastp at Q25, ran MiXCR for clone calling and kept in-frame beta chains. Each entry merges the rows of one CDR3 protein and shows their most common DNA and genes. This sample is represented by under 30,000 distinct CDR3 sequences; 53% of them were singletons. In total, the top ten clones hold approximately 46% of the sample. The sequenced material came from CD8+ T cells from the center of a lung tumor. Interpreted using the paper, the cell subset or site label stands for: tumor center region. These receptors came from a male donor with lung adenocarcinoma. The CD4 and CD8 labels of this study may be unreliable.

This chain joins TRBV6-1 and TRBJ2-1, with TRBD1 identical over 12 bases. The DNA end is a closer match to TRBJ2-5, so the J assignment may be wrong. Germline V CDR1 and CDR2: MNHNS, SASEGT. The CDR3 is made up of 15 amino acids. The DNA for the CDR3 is TGTGCCAGCAGGCGCGGGACAGGGGGCAAAGAGACCCAGTACTTC. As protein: CASRRGTGGKETQYF.

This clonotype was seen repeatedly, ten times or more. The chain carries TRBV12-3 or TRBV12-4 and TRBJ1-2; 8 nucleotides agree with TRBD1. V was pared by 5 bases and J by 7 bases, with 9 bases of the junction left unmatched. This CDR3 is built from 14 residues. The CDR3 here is CASSKDRELGGYTF. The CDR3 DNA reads TGTGCCAGCAGTAAGGACAGGGAGCTCGGTGGCTACACCTTC.

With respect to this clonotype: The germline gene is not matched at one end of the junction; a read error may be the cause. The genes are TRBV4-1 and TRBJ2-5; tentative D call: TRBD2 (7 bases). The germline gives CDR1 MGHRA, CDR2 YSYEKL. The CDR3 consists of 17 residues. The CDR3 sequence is CASSQGRGGGDQKTQYF. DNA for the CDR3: TGCGCCAGCAGCCAGGGGCGCGGGGGCGGGGACCAAAAGACCCAGTACTTC.

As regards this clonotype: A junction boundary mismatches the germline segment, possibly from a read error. The CDR3 loop is CAGIERGDTDTQYF. The DNA of the CDR3 is TGTGCGGGGATAGAGCGCGGTGACACAGATACCCAGTATTTT. This chain links TRBV10-3 with TRBJ2-3; no clear D gene. The germline CDR1 and CDR2 sequences are ENHRY and SYGVKD. The CDR3 spans 14 residues.

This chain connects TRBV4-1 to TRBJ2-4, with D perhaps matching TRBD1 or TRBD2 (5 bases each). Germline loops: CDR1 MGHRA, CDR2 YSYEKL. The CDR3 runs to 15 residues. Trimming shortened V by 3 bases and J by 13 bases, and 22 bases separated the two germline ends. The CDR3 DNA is TGCGCCAGCAGCCAGGGGGTGGTGACCAAAAACACGCAGTACTTC. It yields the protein CASSQGVVTKNTQYF.

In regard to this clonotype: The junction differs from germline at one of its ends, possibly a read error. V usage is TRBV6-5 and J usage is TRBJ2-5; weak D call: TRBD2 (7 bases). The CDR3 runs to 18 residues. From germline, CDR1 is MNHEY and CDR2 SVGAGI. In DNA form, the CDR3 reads TGTGCCAGCAGTTACGGGGGGCCGGGGGGCCGGCCCACAGATACCCAGTACTTT. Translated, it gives CASSYGGPGGRPTDTQYF.

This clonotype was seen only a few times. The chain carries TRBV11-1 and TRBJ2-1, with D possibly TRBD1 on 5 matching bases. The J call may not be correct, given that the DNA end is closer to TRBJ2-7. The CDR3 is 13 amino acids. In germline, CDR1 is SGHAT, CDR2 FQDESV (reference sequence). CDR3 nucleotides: TGTGCCAGCAGCGCGGACACGACCTACGAGCAGTACTTC. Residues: CASSADTTYEQYF.

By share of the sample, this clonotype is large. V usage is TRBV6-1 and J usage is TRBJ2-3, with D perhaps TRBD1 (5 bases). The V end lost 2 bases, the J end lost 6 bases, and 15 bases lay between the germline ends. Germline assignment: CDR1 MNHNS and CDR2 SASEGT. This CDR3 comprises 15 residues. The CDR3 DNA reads TGTGCCAGCAGTGAACGGACATCCGTCCTTGATACGCAGTATTTT. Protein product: CASSERTSVLDTQYF.

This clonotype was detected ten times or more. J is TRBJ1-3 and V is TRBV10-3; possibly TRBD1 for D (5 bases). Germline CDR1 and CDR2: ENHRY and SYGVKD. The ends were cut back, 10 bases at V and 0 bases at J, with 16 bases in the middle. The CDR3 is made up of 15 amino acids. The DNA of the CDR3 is TGTGCCACCTTGGGACGGAATAGCTCTGGAAACACCATATATTTT. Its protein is CATLGRNSSGNTIYF.

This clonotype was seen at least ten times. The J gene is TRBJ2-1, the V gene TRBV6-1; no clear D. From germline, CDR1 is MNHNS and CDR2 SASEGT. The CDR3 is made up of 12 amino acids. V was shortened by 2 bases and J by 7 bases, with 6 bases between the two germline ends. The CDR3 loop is CASSELGNEQFF. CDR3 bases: TGTGCCAGCAGTGAATTAGGGAATGAGCAGTTCTTC.

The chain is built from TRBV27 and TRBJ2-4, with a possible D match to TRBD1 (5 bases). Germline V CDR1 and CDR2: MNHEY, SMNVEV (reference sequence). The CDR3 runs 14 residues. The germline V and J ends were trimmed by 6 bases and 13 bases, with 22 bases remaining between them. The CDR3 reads CASRGLWGKNTQYF. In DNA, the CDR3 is TGTGCCAGCAGGGGGCTGTGGGGCAAAAATACGCAGTACTTC.

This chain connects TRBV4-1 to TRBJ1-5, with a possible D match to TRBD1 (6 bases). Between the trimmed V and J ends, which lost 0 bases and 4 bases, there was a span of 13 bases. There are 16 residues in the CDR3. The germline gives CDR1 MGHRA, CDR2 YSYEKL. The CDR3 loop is CASSQDPGTPNQPQHF. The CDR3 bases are TGCGCCAGCAGCCAAGACCCCGGGACACCGAATCAGCCCCAGCATTTT.

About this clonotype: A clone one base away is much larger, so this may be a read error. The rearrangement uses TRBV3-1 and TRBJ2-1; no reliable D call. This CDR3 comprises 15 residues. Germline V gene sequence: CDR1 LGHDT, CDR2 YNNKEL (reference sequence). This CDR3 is CASSQDRRNYNEQLF. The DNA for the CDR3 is TGTGCCAGCAGCCAAGATCGACGTAACTACAATGAGCAGCTCTTC.

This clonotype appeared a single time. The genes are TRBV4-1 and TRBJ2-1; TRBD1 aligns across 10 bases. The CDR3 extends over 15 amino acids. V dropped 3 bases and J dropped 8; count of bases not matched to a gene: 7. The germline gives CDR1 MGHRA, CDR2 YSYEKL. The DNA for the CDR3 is TGCGCCAGCAGCCAGGTACTGGGGACAGGGGATGAGCAGTTCTTC. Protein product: CASSQVLGTGDEQFF.

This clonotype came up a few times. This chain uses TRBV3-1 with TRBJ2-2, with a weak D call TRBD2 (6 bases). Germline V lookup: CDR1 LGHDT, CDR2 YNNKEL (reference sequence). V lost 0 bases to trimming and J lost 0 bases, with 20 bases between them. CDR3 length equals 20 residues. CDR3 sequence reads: CASSQESYKSGASNTGELFF. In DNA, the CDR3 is TGTGCCAGCAGCCAAGAGTCATATAAATCGGGAGCTTCGAACACCGGGGAGCTGTTTTTT.

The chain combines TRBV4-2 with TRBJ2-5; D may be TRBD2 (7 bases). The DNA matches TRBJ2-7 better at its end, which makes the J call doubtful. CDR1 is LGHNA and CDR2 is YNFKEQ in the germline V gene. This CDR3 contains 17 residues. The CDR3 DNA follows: TGTGCCAGCAGCCAAGAGTTGTGGGCAGGGGAGGGGTACGAGCAGTACTTC. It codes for CASSQELWAGEGYEQYF.

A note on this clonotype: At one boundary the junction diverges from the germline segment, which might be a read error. The CDR3 region has the DNA TGTGCCAGCTCCAACGTCGGCCTAGACCCAGAGACGCAGTACTTT. It encodes CASSNVGLDPETQYF. The J gene is TRBJ2-5, the V gene TRBV6-1; D is unresolved. From germline, CDR1 is MNHNS and CDR2 SASEGT. This CDR3 is 15 amino acids long.

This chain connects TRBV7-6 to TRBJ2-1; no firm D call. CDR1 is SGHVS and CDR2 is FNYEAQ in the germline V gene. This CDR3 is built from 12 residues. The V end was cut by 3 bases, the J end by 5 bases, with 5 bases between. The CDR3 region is CASSLMDNEQFF. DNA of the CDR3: TGTGCCAGCAGCTTGATGGACAATGAGCAGTTCTTC.

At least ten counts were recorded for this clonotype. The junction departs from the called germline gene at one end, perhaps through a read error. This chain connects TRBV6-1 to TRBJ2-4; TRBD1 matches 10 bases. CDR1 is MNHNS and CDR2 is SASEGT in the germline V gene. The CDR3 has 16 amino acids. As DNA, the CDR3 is TGTGCCAGCAGTGAAGCCGGGACAGGGGTTGGGGATATTCAGTACTTT. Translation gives CASSEAGTGVGDIQYF.

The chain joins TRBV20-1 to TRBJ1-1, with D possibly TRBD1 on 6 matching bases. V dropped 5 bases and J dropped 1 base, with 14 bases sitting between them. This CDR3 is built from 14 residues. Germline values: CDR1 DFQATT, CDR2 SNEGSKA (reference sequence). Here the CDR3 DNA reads TGCAGTGCTCGGTGGGGGCGGGGGAACACTGAAGCTTTCTTT. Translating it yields CSARWGRGNTEAFF.

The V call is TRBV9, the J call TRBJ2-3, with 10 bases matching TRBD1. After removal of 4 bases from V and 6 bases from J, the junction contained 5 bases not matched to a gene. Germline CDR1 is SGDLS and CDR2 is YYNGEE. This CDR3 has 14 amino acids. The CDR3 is CASSSGTGADTQYF. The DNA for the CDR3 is TGTGCCAGCAGCTCCGGGACAGGGGCTGATACGCAGTATTTT.

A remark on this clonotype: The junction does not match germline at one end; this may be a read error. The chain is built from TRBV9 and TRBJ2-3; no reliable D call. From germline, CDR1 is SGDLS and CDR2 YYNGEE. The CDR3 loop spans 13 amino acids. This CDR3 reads CARRLRPSNTQYF. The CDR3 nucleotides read TGTGCCAGGAGGCTGCGCCCCTCAAACACGCAGTATTTC.

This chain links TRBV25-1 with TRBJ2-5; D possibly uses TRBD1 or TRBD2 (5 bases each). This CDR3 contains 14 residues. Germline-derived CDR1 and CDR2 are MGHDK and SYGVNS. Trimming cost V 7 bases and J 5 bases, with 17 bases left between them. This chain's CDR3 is CASMDRGRGETQYF. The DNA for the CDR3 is TGTGCCAGCATGGATAGGGGCAGAGGGGAGACCCAGTACTTC.

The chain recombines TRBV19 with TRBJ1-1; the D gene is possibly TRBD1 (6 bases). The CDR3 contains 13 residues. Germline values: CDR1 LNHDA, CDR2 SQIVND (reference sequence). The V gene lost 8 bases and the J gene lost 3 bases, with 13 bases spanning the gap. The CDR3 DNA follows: TGTGCCAGTCAAGAATACAGGGACACTGAAGCTTTCTTT. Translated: CASQEYRDTEAFF.

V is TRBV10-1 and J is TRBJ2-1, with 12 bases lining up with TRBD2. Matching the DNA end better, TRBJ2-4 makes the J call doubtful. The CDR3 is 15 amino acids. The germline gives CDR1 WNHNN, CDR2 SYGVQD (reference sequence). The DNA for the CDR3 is TGCGCCAGCAGTGAGCGGGCTAGCGGGAGGGCCATTCAGTACTTC. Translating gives CASSERASGRAIQYF.

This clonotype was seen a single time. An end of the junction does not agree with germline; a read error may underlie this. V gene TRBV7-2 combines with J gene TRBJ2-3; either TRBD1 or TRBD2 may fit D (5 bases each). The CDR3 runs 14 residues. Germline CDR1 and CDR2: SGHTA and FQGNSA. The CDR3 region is CASSSPLLTGTLYF. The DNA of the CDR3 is TGTGCCAGCAGCTCCCCCCTGTTAACCGGGACGCTGTATTTT.

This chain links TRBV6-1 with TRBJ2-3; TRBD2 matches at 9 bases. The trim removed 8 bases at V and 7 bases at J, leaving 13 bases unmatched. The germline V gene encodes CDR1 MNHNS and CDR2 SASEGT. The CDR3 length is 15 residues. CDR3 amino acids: CASSKVGLAKNTQYF. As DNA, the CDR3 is TGTGCCAGCTCCAAAGTCGGACTAGCGAAAAATACGCAGTATTTT.